This TCR beta chain comes out of a study of molecular identifiers for immune sequencing clone quantification. Whole-study results and caveats: Even with some 990,000 naive cells present, spiked Jurkat TCR RNA from one cell was reportedly detectable.

In the sort, naive CD8 T cells were defined as CD8+CD4-CCR7+CD45RA+. The CDR3 spans 13 residues. V was pared by 6 bases and J by 6 bases, with 7 bases of the junction left unmatched. Per germline, CDR1 KGHDR and CDR2 SFDVKD. The use of previously described methods and listed TCR primers produced the bulk TCR libraries. MiXCR was run by TCRdb on the PCR reads, yielding one entry per CDR3 protein. The top ten clones hold approximately 0.84% of a sample with more than 250,000 distinct CDR3 sequences, 20% to 25% of them seen once. This clonotype was seen more than once but under ten times. Its antigen is undetermined.

Sequencing was done on a sample of naive CD8+ T cells from blood, with Jurkat cell RNA spiked in. Specified subset: FACS-sorted CD8+CD4-CCR7+CD45RA+ naive T cells. The chain carries TRBV24-1 and TRBJ2-7; TRBD2 matches 7 bases. The TCR comes from a human donor in good health. Some libraries in this study had Jurkat cell RNA spiked in. The CDR3 spells CATSFSGNAEQYF. CDR3 in DNA: TGTGCCACCAGTTTCAGCGGGAACGCCGAGCAGTACTTC.